The TCR beta chain described here comes from a study of blood T cell repertoires in COVID-19 (dated by TCRdb to the early 2020s). As for the study more broadly: Samples from collaborators originated in the United States, Italy and Spain and spanned both the acute and convalescent phases of COVID-19. The repertoires were made available in a free public database intended to serve as a resource for research on the immune response to SARS-CoV-2. The samples were drawn from two sources: the first 160 participants of the ongoing ImmuneRACE study, and fewer than 1,500 subjects contributed by 6 global collaborators. Where available, HLA class I and class II types were obtained from metadata supplied by the sample provider rather than from assay-based typing. The prospective study material was composed of cDNA or gDNA derived from T cells, B-cell-depleted T cells, or PBMCs. Deeply sampled blood TCRbeta repertoires from subjects exposed to, actively infected with, or recovered from COVID-19 were included in the dataset. A de-identified subject ID, COVID-19 status, age in years and sex were almost always included in the sample metadata.

Turning to this clone: No antigen is known for it. Base qualities are not provided; no much larger clone lies one nucleotide away.

Study-level results and caveats: How much clinical and demographic metadata was included differed by source and by participant, and the metadata was provided uncurated.

In the prospective study, participants were 18 to 89 years old, resided in about two dozen geographic areas of the United States, and were enrolled through a virtual design. In the prospective study, cohorts were assigned on the basis of participant-reported clinical history obtained from a screening survey and a study questionnaire. Recovered participants in ImmuneRACE Cohort 3 were defined as having two consecutive negative NP/OP PCR tests, clearance from a healthcare professional, or resolution of symptoms. In the prospective study, mobile phlebotomists collected whole blood, serum and a nasopharyngeal or oropharyngeal swab from each participant. Additional blood draws and questionnaires over an approximately two-month period could optionally be provided by prospective study participants. Before DNA extraction, blood samples from the prospective study were shipped at room temperature or frozen.

The immunoSEQ Assay, a bias-controlled multiplex PCR, was used to amplify TCRbeta CDR3 regions from genomic DNA. Processing in the source paper ran as follows. The number of nucleated cells in each sample was estimated from the amplification of reference gene primers within the assay. To quantify the absolute abundance of each unique TCRbeta CDR3 rearrangement, sequence reads were collapsed and filtered. For each sample, productive Simpson clonality was calculated as the square root of Simpson's diversity index over productive rearrangements. TCRdb stores this immuneACCESS table with in-frame sequences only. Part of the clones is absent; in the studies checked, under half of the shortfall reflects unresolved V genes, and no reason is known for the rest. V and J calls plus clone size are reproduced from that table; the DNA served to infer D and trimming. The sample table shows 250,000 to 350,000 clones, and approximately 92% are seen once. The ten largest clonotypes hold over 2% of the sample.

V has 6 bases trimmed and J has 4 bases trimmed; junction bases matching no gene number 5. Its CDR3 holds 13 amino acids, cysteine through phenylalanine. The retained sequence is limited to the CDR3, 39 bases, with the frame set at the first base. Sequenced: PBMCs or T cells enriched from blood (not recorded which). This receptor was taken from a woman aged 18-30 years who had recovered from COVID-19. The chain is encoded by TRBV12-3 or TRBV12-4 joined to TRBJ1-2; 7 central bases correspond to TRBD1. This receptor carries the CDR3 CASSQDRTYGYTF. The DNA sequence is as follows: TGTGCCAGCAGCCAGGACAGGACCTATGGCTACACCTTC.